The next 6 T cell receptor beta chains were all read from a single sample in a study of OX40 agonist ivuxolimab in advanced cancers. Some clones are missing from TCRdb's copy, which holds only in-frame ones; the method was immunoSEQ multiplex PCR. The data contain more than 55,000 clones, more than 65% of them singletons. Material: CD4+ or CD8+ T cells sorted from blood, obtained in a trial of the OX40 agonist ivuxolimab. These receptors came from an adult with an advanced solid tumor such as melanoma, head and neck, liver or kidney cancer.

The chain uses TRBV27 and TRBJ2-3; D remains unclear. Germline CDR1 reads MNHEY; CDR2 reads SMNVEV (reference sequence). V dropped 5 bases and J dropped 7 bases, with 10 bases sitting between them. This CDR3 is 12 amino acids long. The CDR3 here is CASSTGTYTQYF. The CDR3 DNA reads TGTGCCAGCAGTACCGGTACCTATACGCAGTATTTT.

This chain connects TRBV7-9 to TRBJ1-4, with D unresolved. Germline V gene data show CDR1 as SEHNR and CDR2 as FQNEAQ (reference sequence). The V end lost 0 bases, the J end lost 4 bases, and 9 bases lay between the germline ends. This CDR3 is 15 amino acids long. CDR3 amino acids: CASSLAQISNEKLFF. The CDR3 DNA reads TGTGCCAGCAGCTTAGCACAGATCAGTAATGAAAAACTGTTTTTT.

The rearrangement joins TRBV7-9 to TRBJ2-5, with TRBD2 matching over 12 bases. J was trimmed by 5 bases and V by 5 bases; bases with no gene match: 9. This CDR3 is built from 16 residues. Germline CDR1 and CDR2: SEHNR and FQNEAQ (reference sequence). As DNA, the CDR3 is TGTGCCAGCAGCGACACCTGGACTAGCGGGGAGGAGACCCAGTACTTC. Protein sequence: CASSDTWTSGEETQYF.

The CDR3 DNA sequence: TGTGCCAGCAGCTCCGGGACTAGTTCGCGGCTTGAGCAGTTCTTC. Protein sequence: CASSSGTSSRLEQFF. V usage is TRBV27 and J usage is TRBJ2-1, with 8 bases fitting TRBD2. Per the germline V gene, CDR1 is MNHEY and CDR2 is SMNVEV (reference sequence). V shed 6 bases, J shed 9 bases, and the junction held 13 bases outside the gene matches. The CDR3 is 15 amino acids.

V is TRBV14 and J is TRBJ1-4; 7 bases agree with TRBD1. Germline V CDR1 and CDR2: SGHDN, FVKESK. The CDR3 spans 15 residues. With 4 bases clipped from V and 10 bases from J, the junction kept 12 bases outside the gene matches. The CDR3 here is CASSPPGTEIGKLFF. The CDR3 nucleotides read TGTGCCAGCAGCCCACCGGGGACAGAGATAGGAAAACTGTTTTTT.

The rearrangement uses TRBV5-4 and TRBJ2-7; 8 bases match TRBD2. Germline CDR1 and CDR2: SGHNT and YYREEE (reference sequence). Germline trimming cut 6 bases from V and 0 bases from J; bases unmatched to any gene: 11. The CDR3 is made up of 16 amino acids. The DNA for the CDR3 is TGTGCCAGCACCCGGGGGGGGTCTTTTGGCTCCTACGAGCAGTACTTC. Its protein product is CASTRGGSFGSYEQYF.